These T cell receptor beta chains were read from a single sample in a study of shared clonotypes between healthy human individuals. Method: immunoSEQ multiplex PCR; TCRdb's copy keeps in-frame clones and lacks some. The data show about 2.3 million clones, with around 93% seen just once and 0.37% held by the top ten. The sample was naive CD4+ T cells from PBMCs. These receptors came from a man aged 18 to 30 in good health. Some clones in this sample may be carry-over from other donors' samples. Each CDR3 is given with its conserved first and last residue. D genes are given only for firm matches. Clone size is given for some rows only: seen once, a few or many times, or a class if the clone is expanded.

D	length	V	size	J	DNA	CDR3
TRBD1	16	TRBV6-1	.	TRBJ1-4	TGTGCCAGCAGTGCCCGACAGGGAGGGACGAGTGAAAAACTGTTTTTT	CASSARQGGTSEKLFF
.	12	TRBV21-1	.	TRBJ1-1	TGTGCCAGCAGGGGGGCGAACACTGAAGCTTTCTTT	CASRGANTEAFF
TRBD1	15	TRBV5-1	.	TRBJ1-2	TGCGCCAGCAGCTCGGGGACAGGGGAAGACTATGGCTACACCTTC	CASSSGTGEDYGYTF
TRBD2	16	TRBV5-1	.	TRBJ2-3	TGCGCCAGCAGCTCGGGACTAGCGGGAGGGGTAGATACGCAGTATTTT	CASSSGLAGGVDTQYF
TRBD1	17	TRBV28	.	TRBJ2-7	TGTGCCAGCAGTGCCCCACGACAGGGGGCAGTTGTGTACGAGCAGTACTTC	CASSAPRQGAVVYEQYF
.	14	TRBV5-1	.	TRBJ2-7	TGCGCCAGCAGCTTGGGTGGGGGATACTACGAGCAGTACTTC	CASSLGGGYYEQYF
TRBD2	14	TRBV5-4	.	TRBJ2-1	TGTGCCAGCAGCTTGAATAGCGGGAGGGCAAGGCAGTTCTTC	CASSLNSGRARQFF
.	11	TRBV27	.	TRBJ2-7	TGTGCCAGCGGTACCCGTCGGGAGCAGTACTTC	CASGTRREQYF
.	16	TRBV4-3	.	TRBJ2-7	TGCGCCAGCAGCCAAGCGATCGGGACGGAACCCTACGAGCAGTACTTC	CASSQAIGTEPYEQYF
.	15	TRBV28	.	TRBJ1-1	TGTGCCAGCAGTTTTTTGAGGGTTTCCGCCACTGAAGCTTTCTTT	CASSFLRVSATEAFF
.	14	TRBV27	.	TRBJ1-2	TGTGCCAGCAGTTTGGGCAGGGGATCAGGGGGCTACACCTTC	CASSLGRGSGGYTF
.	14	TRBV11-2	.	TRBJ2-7	TGTGCCAGCAGCTTAACCCCCGGTTCCTACGAGCAGTACTTC	CASSLTPGSYEQYF
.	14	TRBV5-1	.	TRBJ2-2	TGCGCCAGCAGCGCAGGGGCGGCCACCGGGGAGCTGTTTTTT	CASSAGAATGELFF
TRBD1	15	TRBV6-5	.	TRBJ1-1	TGTGCCAGCAGTTACTCGGGGACAGAACGGGAGGAAGCTTTCTTT	CASSYSGTEREEAFF
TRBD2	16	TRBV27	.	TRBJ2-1	TGTGCCAGCACCCTAGCGGGAGGCCTTTCCTACAATGAGCAGTTCTTC	CASTLAGGLSYNEQFF
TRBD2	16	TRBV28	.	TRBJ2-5	TGTGCCAGCAGTTTCTCGGGACTAGCGGGAGAAGAGACCCAGTACTTC	CASSFSGLAGEETQYF
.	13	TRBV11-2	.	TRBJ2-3	TGTGCCAGCAGCCCCACCCAGGGAGATACGCAGTATTTT	CASSPTQGDTQYF
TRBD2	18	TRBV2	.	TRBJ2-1	TGTGCCAGCAGCCCCCCTCCTACTAGCGGGAGATTCAACAATGAGCAGTTCTTC	CASSPPPTSGRFNNEQFF
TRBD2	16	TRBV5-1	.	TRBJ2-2	TGCGCCAGCAGCCCACTAGCGGGAGGGCTTGACGGGGAGCTGTTTTTT	CASSPLAGGLDGELFF
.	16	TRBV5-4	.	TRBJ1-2	TGTGCCAGCAGCTTGGCCTCGGGGAAAAGGAACTATGGCTACACCTTC	CASSLASGKRNYGYTF
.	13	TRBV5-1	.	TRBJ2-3	TGCGCCAGCAGCTTGTTCGGCGGGAATACGCAGTATTTT	CASSLFGGNTQYF
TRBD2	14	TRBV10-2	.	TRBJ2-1	TGCGCCACCACAGGGACTAGCGGAGGGCGTGAGCAGTTCTTC	CATTGTSGGREQFF
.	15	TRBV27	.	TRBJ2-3	TGTGCCAGCAGTTCCCCCCCCCTCCAAGAGGATACGCAGTATTTT	CASSSPPLQEDTQYF
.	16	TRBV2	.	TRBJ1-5	TGTGCCAGCAGCCTAGGGGGGGGCAGGGGCAATCAGCCCCAGCATTTT	CASSLGGGRGNQPQHF
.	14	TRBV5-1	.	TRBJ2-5	TGCGCCAGCAGCCTAGGGCGACAGCAAGAGACCCAGTACTTC	CASSLGRQQETQYF
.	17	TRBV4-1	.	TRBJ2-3	TGCGCCAGCAGCCAAGAAGGGACCCCCGGAGGCACAGATACGCAGTATTTT	CASSQEGTPGGTDTQYF
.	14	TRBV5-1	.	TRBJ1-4	TGCGCCAGCAGCTTGGCGGGGTCAGCCGCCCCTCTGTTTTTT	CASSLAGSAAPLFF
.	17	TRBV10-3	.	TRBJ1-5	TGTGCCATCAGTGACTTTTTGGAGATTCTGAGCAATCAGCCCCAGCATTTT	CAISDFLEILSNQPQHF
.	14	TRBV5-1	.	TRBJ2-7	TGCGCCAGCAGCTTGATATCGGGGGCCTACGAGCAGTACTTC	CASSLISGAYEQYF
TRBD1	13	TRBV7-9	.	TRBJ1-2	TGTGCCAGCAGCTTAGCGGGACAGCCCGGCTACACCTTC	CASSLAGQPGYTF
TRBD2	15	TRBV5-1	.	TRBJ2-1	TGCGCCAGCAGCGCCGCGGGGACTAGCGGCGGAGAGCAGTTCTTC	CASSAAGTSGGEQFF
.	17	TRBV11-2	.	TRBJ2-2	TGTGCCAGCAGCTTAGTACCCCGGCATTCTAACACCGGGGAGCTGTTTTTT	CASSLVPRHSNTGELFF
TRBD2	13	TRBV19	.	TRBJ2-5	TGTGCCAGTAGTATTGGGGGGGAAGAGACCCAGTACTTC	CASSIGGEETQYF
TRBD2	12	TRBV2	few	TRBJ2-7	TGTGCCAGCGTGCTAGCGGGAGGCGAGCAGTACTTC	CASVLAGGEQYF
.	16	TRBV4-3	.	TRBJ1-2	TGCGCCAGCAGCCAAGTCCGTTCCCCGGAAAACTATGGCTACACCTTC	CASSQVRSPENYGYTF
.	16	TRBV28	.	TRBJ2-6	TGTGCCAGCAGGATACAGGGTGGATCTGGGGCCAACGTCCTGACTTTC	CASRIQGGSGANVLTF
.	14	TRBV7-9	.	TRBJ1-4	TGTGCCAGCAGCCAGCGGGAGGGGAATGAAAAACTGTTTTTT	CASSQREGNEKLFF
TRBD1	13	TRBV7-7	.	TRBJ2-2	TGTGCCAGCAGCCAGGGGGCGCCTGGGGAGCTGTTTTTT	CASSQGAPGELFF
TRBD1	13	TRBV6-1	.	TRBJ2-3	TGTGCCAGCAGTCGGACAGGGGAGAGTACGCAGTATTTT	CASSRTGESTQYF
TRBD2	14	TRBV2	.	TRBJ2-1	TGTGCCAGCCCGGGACTAGCGGGATACAATGAGCAGTTCTTC	CASPGLAGYNEQFF
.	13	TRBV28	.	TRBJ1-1	TGTGCCAGCAGTTCGGTAAGGTACACTGAAGCTTTCTTT	CASSSVRYTEAFF
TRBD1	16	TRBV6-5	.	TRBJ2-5	TGTGCCAGCAGTTATACTCGCCAGGGGGCACAAGAGACCCAGTACTTC	CASSYTRQGAQETQYF
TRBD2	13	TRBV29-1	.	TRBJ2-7	TGCAGCGTGGCATCTAGCGGGAGATACGAGCAGTACTTC	CSVASSGRYEQYF
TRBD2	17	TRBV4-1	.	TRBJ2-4	TGCGCCAGCGCGGCCCCAGCGGGAGGGCGAACCAAAAACATTCAGTACTTC	CASAAPAGGRTKNIQYF
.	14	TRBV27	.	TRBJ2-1	TGTGCCAGCAGTTTGTCCGGGGCCGAGAATGAGCAGTTCTTC	CASSLSGAENEQFF
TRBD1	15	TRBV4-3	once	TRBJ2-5	TGCGCCAGCAGCCAAGATGGCAGGGGGCAAGAGACCCAGTACTTC	CASSQDGRGQETQYF